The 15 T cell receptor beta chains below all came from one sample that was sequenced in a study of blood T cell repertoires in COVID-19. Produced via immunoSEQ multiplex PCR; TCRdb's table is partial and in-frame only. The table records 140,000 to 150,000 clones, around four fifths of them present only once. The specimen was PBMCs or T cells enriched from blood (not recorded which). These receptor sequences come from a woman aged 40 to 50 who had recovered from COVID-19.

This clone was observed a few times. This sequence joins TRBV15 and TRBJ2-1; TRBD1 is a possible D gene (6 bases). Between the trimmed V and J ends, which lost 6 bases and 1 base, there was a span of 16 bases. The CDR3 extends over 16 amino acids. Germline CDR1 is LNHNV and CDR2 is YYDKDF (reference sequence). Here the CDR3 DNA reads TGTGCCACCAGAGACCACAGGGAACAGTCCTACAATGAGCAGTTCTTC. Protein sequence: CATRDHREQSYNEQFF.

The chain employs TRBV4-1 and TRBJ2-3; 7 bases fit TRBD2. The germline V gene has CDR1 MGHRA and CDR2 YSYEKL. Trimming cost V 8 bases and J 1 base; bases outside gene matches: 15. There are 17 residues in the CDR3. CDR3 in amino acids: CASGGEWRESGTDTQYF. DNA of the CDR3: TGCGCCAGCGGGGGGGAGTGGAGAGAGAGCGGCACAGATACGCAGTATTTT.

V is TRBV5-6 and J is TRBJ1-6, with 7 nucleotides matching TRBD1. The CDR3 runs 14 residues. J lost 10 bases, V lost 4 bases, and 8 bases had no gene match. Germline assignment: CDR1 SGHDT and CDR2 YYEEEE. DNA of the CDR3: TGTGCCAGCAGCAGCACAGGGGATCGATCACCCCTCCACTTT. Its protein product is CASSSTGDRSPLHF.

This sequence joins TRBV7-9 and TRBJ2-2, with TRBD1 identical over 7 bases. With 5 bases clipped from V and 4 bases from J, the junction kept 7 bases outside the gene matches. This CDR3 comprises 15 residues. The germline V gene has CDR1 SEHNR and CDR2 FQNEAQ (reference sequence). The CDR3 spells CASSQRQGGTGELFF. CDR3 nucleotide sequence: TGTGCCAGCAGCCAAAGACAGGGTGGCACCGGGGAGCTGTTTTTT.

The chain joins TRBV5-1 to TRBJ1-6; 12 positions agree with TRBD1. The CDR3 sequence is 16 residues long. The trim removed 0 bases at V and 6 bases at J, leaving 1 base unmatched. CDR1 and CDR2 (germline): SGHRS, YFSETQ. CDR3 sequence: CASSLEGQGANSPLHF. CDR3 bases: TGCGCCAGCAGCTTGGAGGGACAGGGGGCTAATTCACCCCTCCACTTT.

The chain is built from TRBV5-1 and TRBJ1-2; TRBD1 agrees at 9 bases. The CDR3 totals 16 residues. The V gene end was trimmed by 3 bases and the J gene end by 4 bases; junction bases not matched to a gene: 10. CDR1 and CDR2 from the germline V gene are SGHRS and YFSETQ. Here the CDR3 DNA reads TGCGCCAGCAGCTGGGGACAGGGTCTCGCTAGCTATGGCTACACCTTC. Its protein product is CASSWGQGLASYGYTF.

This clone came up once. The CDR3 here is CASRDRVSTDTQYF. For the CDR3, the DNA is TGTGCCAGCAGGGACAGGGTTAGCACAGATACGCAGTATTTT. The genes are TRBV25-1 and TRBJ2-3; 8 bases are shared with TRBD1. The germline gives CDR1 MGHDK, CDR2 SYGVNS. This CDR3 spans 14 amino acids. Trimming took 6 bases from V and 0 from J; bases not matched to a gene: 2.

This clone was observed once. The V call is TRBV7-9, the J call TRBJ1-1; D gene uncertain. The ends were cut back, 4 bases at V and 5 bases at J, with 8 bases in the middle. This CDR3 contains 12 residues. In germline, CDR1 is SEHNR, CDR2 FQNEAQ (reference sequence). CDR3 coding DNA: TGTGCCAGCAGCTATGGAGAGACTGAAGCTTTCTTT. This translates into CASSYGETEAFF.

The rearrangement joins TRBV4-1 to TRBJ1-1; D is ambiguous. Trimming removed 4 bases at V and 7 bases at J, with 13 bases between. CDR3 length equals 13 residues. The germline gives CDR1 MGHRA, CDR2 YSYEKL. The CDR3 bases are TGCGCCAGCAGCCCACTCGACACCGATGAAGCTTTCTTT. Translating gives CASSPLDTDEAFF.

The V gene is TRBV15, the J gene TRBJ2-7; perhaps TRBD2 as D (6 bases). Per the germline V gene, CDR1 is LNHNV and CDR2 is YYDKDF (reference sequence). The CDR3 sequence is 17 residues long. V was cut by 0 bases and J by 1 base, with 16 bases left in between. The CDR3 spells CATSRDRAGLGSYEQYF. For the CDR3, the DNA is TGTGCCACCAGCAGAGACCGCGCGGGACTGGGATCCTACGAGCAGTACTTC.

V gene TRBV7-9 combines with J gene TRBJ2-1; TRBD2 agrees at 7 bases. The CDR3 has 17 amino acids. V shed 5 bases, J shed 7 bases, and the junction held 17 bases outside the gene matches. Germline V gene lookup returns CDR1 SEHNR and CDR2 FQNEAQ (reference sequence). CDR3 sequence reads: CASSPHLGAGVGNEQFF. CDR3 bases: TGTGCCAGCAGCCCCCACCTTGGGGCGGGAGTGGGGAATGAGCAGTTCTTC.

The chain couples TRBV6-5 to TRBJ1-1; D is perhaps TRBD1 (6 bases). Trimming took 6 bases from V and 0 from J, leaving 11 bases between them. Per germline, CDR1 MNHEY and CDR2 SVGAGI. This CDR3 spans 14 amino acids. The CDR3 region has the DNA TGTGCCAGCAGGAAAGGGGGAATGAACACTGAAGCTTTCTTT. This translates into CASRKGGMNTEAFF.

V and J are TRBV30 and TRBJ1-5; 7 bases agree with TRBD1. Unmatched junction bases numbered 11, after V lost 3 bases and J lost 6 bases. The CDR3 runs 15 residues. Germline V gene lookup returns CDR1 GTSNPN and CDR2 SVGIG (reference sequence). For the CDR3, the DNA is TGTGCCTGGAGCGGGACAGCGACCTTCGGTCAGCCCCAGCATTTT. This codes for CAWSGTATFGQPQHF.

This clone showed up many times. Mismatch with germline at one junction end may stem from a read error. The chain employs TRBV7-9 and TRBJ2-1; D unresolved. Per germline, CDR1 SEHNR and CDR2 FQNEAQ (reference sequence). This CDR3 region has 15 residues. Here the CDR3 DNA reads TGTGCCAGCACCTTAGGGCAGAACGTCAACAATGAGCAGTTCTTC. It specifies CASTLGQNVNNEQFF.

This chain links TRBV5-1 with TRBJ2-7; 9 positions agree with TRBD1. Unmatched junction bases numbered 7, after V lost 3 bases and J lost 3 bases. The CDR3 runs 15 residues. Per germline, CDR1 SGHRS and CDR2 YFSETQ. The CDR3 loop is CASSSPDRGYYEQYF. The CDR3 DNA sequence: TGCGCCAGCAGCTCCCCCGACAGGGGGTACTACGAGCAGTACTTC.